The 18 T cell receptor beta chains given below trace back to one sample, sequenced in a study of a mutant IDH1 vaccine in newly diagnosed glioma (dated by TCRdb to the early 2020s). Which antigens these TCRs recognize remains unknown. Library creation used the immunoSEQ multiplex PCR assay. The immuneACCESS repertoire file appears here via TCRdb, limited to in-frame rearrangements. These files lack a portion of the clones; in checked studies, under half of the deficit traces to unresolved V genes, and the cause of the others is not known. This sample comprises under 30,000 clones, roughly 84% of them detected only once. The ten largest clones capture roughly 2.8% of the sample. The sample's time point label is to be understood as: week 47, end of study. Each vaccine dose, consisting of 300 ug of a 20-mer mutant IDH1 peptide in Montanide, was administered subcutaneously with topical imiquimod. The sequencing used PBMCs, collected from a glioma patient whose treatment included an IDH1 peptide vaccine. These receptors all come from a man aged 35 to 55 with glioma.

The genes are TRBV5-1 and TRBJ2-3; TRBD1 matches at 7 bases. The length of the CDR3 is 16 residues. V shed 0 bases and J 2 bases; nucleotides not matched to a gene: 6. Per germline, CDR1 SGHRS and CDR2 YFSETQ. CDR3 protein: CASSLATGALTDTQYF. The CDR3 DNA reads as TGCGCCAGCAGCTTGGCCACAGGGGCCCTCACAGATACGCAGTATTTT.

The V call is TRBV28, the J call TRBJ2-5, with a tentative D call TRBD1 (6 bases). The CDR3 spans 16 residues. With 4 bases removed from V and 0 bases from J, the gap between germline ends came to 15 bases. Germline V CDR1 and CDR2: MDHEN, SYDVKM. CDR3 in amino acids: CASSSGQRLYQETQYF. DNA for the CDR3: TGTGCCAGCAGTTCAGGACAGAGATTGTACCAAGAGACCCAGTACTTC.

The J gene is TRBJ2-1, the V gene TRBV7-3; 9 nucleotides line up with TRBD2. V trimming: 5 bases; J trimming: 6 bases; junction bases outside the gene matches: 5. Germline V lookup: CDR1 SGHTA, CDR2 FQGTGA. The CDR3 is 14 residues long. Here the CDR3 reads CASSIRTSANEQFF. The CDR3, as DNA: TGTGCCAGCAGCATCCGGACTAGCGCCAATGAGCAGTTCTTC.

V gene TRBV5-4 combines with J gene TRBJ2-7; no firm D call. The CDR3 totals 16 residues. In germline, CDR1 is SGHNT, CDR2 YYREEE (reference sequence). Trimming removed 3 bases at V and 6 bases at J, with 22 bases between. CDR3 sequence: CASSSDAVGSPAEQYF. The CDR3, as DNA: TGTGCCAGCAGCTCTGATGCGGTGGGGTCCCCCGCCGAGCAGTACTTC.

This clone was seen only a few times. The chain carries TRBV2 and TRBJ1-1, with 10 positions matching TRBD1. This CDR3 contains 12 residues. Germline trimming cut 8 bases from V and 4 bases from J; bases unmatched to any gene: 1. From germline, CDR1 is SNHLY and CDR2 FYNNEI. CDR3 residues: CASGTGVTEAFF. DNA for the CDR3: TGTGCCAGCGGGACAGGGGTCACTGAAGCTTTCTTT.

The J gene is TRBJ1-2, the V gene TRBV5-1; 10 nucleotides agree with TRBD1. In germline, CDR1 is SGHRS, CDR2 YFSETQ. The length of the CDR3 is 14 residues. Trimming at V came to 4 bases and at J to 8 bases, leaving 8 bases not matched to a gene. The CDR3 is CASSVPGQGQGYTF. As DNA, the CDR3 is TGCGCCAGCAGCGTACCGGGACAGGGGCAGGGCTACACCTTC. The full variable domain, its missing parts supplied by reference TRBV5-1 and TRBJ1-2, is KAGVTQTPRYLIKTRGQQVTLSCSPISGHRSVSWYQQTPGQGLQFLFEYFSETQRNKGNFPGRFSGRQFSNSRSEMNVSTLELGDSALYLCASSVPGQGQGYTFGSGTRLTVV.

V gene TRBV19 combines with J gene TRBJ1-3; D gene uncertain. Trimming removed 6 bases from V and 8 bases from J, with 8 bases in between. Germline CDR1 LNHDA, CDR2 SQIVND (reference sequence). This CDR3 is 11 amino acids long. The CDR3 reads CASRSGDTIYF. In nucleotides, the CDR3 is TGTGCCAGTAGAAGTGGTGACACCATATATTTT.

The rearrangement joins TRBV18 to TRBJ1-1, with D tentatively TRBD1 (6 bases). CDR1 and CDR2 (germline): KGHSH, LQKENI. The germline V and J ends were trimmed by 6 bases and 7 bases, with 12 bases remaining between them. This CDR3 contains 12 residues. CDR3 DNA: TGTGCCAGCTCCTTGACAGGCAATGAAGCTTTCTTT. Amino acids: CASSLTGNEAFF.

J is TRBJ2-7 and V is TRBV4-2, with 8 bases that match TRBD1. Trimming cost V 5 bases and J 9 bases; bases outside gene matches: 12. The CDR3 length is 14 residues. The germline V gene encodes CDR1 LGHNA and CDR2 YNFKEQ. The CDR3 is CASSTGTDRVGQYF. CDR3 bases: TGTGCCAGCAGCACCGGGACGGACAGGGTAGGGCAGTACTTC.

The V call is TRBV10-3, the J call TRBJ1-1; D not certain. The CDR3 consists of 12 residues. V dropped 0 bases and J dropped 8 bases, with 7 bases sitting between them. Germline V gives CDR1 ENHRY, CDR2 SYGVKD. Here the CDR3 reads CAISESSREAFF. The CDR3 nucleotides are TGTGCCATCAGTGAGTCGAGTAGAGAAGCTTTCTTT.

The chain has TRBV21-1 and TRBJ2-2; TRBD1 was called by the table and not checked on the DNA. TRBV21-1 is described as a pseudogene. CDR3 size: 14 residues. CDR3 bases: TGTGCCAGCACCGTAATGGCTCCTGGTCGGGAGCTGTTTTTT. The encoded protein is CASTVMAPGRELFF.

This chain uses TRBV9 with TRBJ2-5; 8 nucleotides agree with TRBD1. The CDR3 has 14 residues. Germline CDR1 reads SGDLS; CDR2 reads YYNGEE. V gave up 3 bases and J gave up 1 base; unmatched junction bases: 2. The CDR3 nucleotides read TGTGCCAGCAGCGGAGGACAGGGCCAAGAGACCCAGTACTTC. Translated, it gives CASSGGQGQETQYF. The full variable domain, completed using reference TRBV9 and TRBJ2-5, is DSGVTQTPKHLITATGQRVTLRCSPRSGDLSVYWYQQSLDQGLQFLIQYYNGEERAKGNILERFSAQQFPDLHSELNLSSLELGDSALYFCASSGGQGQETQYFGPGTRLLVL.

A single count supports this clone. This chain connects TRBV6-4 to TRBJ2-3; weak D call: TRBD2 (6 bases). Germline V CDR1 and CDR2: MRHNA, SNTAGT. Trimming took 4 bases from V and 3 from J, leaving 14 bases between them. This CDR3 comprises 15 residues. For the CDR3, the DNA is TGTGCCAGCAGTGGGCGGGATCTTGGGACAGATACGCAGTATTTT. Translating gives CASSGRDLGTDTQYF.

This chain joins TRBV19 and TRBJ1-5; a possible D gene is TRBD1 (5 bases). The CDR3 consists of 19 residues. CDR1 and CDR2 from the germline V gene are LNHDA and SQIVND (reference sequence). V lost 1 base, J lost 4 bases, and 23 bases lay in between. In DNA form, the CDR3 reads TGTGCCAGTAGTATAGTCACGACATATGGGGCAAGAAAGAATCAGCCCCAGCATTTT. It translates to CASSIVTTYGARKNQPQHF.

This rearrangement joins TRBV7-9 to TRBJ2-2, with unresolved D. V gave up 5 bases and J gave up 0 bases, with 7 bases separating them. The CDR3 loop spans 14 amino acids. Germline loops: CDR1 SEHNR, CDR2 FQNEAQ (reference sequence). CDR3 coding DNA: TGTGCCAGCAGCCCACACGCGAACACCGGGGAGCTGTTTTTT. The encoded protein is CASSPHANTGELFF.

The chain uses TRBV27 and TRBJ1-5, with D perhaps matching TRBD1 (6 bases). The V end was cut by 5 bases, the J end by 0 bases, with 14 bases between. CDR1 and CDR2 from the germline V gene are MNHEY and SMNVEV (reference sequence). CDR3 length: 16 residues. The CDR3 sequence: CASSPEGGVSNQPQHF. The CDR3, as DNA: TGTGCCAGCAGTCCCGAGGGGGGAGTTAGCAATCAGCCCCAGCATTTT.

This clone was detected a few times. The J gene is TRBJ2-7, the V gene TRBV19; 9 bases line up with TRBD2. The CDR3 is made up of 14 amino acids. Trimming removed 5 bases from V and 4 bases from J; junction bases left unmatched: 6. CDR1 and CDR2 (germline): LNHDA, SQIVND (reference sequence). CDR3 in amino acids: CASSPPGLAYEQYF. In nucleotides, the CDR3 is TGTGCCAGTAGTCCCCCGGGACTAGCTTACGAGCAGTACTTC.

The chain uses TRBV6-1 and TRBJ2-3; tentatively, D is TRBD2 (5 bases). The V end lost 6 bases, the J end lost 0 bases, and 10 bases lay between the germline ends. Looked up from germline, CDR1 is MNHNS and CDR2 is SASEGT. CDR3 size: 14 residues. The CDR3 loop reads CASRLRRSTDTQYF. The CDR3 DNA is TGTGCCAGCAGACTACGGAGGAGCACAGATACGCAGTATTTT.